Included here is one TCR beta chain sequence, with context. Assay: immunoSEQ multiplex PCR; the TCRdb copy retains only in-frame clones and omits some. The table lists around 63,000 clones, roughly 88% of them singletons, with about a fifth in the top ten. The record originates from a study of blood T cell repertoires in COVID-19. Study overall: Sites across the United States, Italy and Spain contributed samples from acute and convalescent COVID-19.

Trimming stripped 1 base from V and 6 bases from J, with 12 bases between. CDR3 length equals 14 residues. Germline lookup yields CDR1 LNHDA and CDR2 SQIVND (reference sequence). The sequenced sample was peripheral blood. This TCR derives from a woman aged 80 or over with active COVID-19. The V and J genes are TRBV19 and TRBJ1-1; D remains ambiguous. The chain's CDR3 is CASSIGGGGPEAFF. In nucleotides, the CDR3 is TGTGCCAGTAGTATAGGTGGAGGAGGGCCTGAAGCTTTCTTT.